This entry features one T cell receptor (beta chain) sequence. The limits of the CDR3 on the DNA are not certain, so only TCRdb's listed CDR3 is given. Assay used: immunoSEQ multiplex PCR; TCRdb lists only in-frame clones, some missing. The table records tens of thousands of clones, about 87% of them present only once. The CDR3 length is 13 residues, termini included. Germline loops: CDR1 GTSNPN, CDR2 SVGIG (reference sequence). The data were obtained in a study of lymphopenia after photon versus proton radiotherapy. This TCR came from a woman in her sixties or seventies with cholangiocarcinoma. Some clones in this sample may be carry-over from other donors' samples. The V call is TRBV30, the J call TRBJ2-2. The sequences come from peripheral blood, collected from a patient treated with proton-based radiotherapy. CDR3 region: CASAPGATGELFF.